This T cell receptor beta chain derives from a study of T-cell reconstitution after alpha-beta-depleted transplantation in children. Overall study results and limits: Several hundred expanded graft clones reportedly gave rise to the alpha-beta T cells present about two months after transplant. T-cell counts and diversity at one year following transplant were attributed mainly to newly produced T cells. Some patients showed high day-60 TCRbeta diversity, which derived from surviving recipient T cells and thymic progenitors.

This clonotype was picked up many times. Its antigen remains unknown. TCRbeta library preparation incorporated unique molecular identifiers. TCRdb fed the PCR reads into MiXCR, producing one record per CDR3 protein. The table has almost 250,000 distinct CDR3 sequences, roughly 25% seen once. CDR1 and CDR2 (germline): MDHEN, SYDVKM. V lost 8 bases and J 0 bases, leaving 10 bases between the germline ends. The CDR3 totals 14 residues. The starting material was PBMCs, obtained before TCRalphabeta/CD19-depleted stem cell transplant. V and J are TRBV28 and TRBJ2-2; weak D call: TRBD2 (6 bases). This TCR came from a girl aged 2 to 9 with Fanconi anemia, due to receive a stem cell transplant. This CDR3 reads CASLTSPNTGELFF. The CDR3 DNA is TGTGCCAGCCTGACTAGTCCGAACACCGGGGAGCTGTTTTTT.